This T cell receptor (beta chain) was obtained from a study of blood T cell repertoires in COVID-19. Unmatched junction bases numbered 10, after V lost 5 bases and J lost 0 bases. Germline CDR1 SEHNR, CDR2 FQNEAQ (reference sequence). This CDR3 spans 17 amino acids. Sequencing was performed with immunoSEQ multiplex PCR; in TCRdb, only in-frame clones are kept and a portion is missing. Of around 230,000 clones listed, 81% are singletons. The V gene is TRBV7-9, the J gene TRBJ1-3, with 7 positions matching TRBD1. This clonotype originated in an elderly woman with acute or convalescent COVID-19. Sequencing input: peripheral blood. CDR3 coding DNA: TGTGCCAGCAGCCCCTGGGACAGCGAGTTCTCTGGAAACACCATATATTTT. It translates to CASSPWDSEFSGNTIYF.